Presented here are 8 T cell receptor beta chains from one specimen sequenced in a study of immune characterization of retroperitoneal liposarcoma. TCRdb re-analysed the PCR reads in MiXCR, keeping a single row per CDR3 protein. The table shows roughly 10,000 distinct CDR3 sequences, with around 30% occurring only once. The sample comprised tumor tissue. These receptor sequences come from a male donor with retroperitoneal liposarcoma.

This clonotype was picked up a small number of times. This chain uses TRBV12-3 or TRBV12-4 with TRBJ2-1, with D uncertain. The CDR3 has 11 residues. The germline V and J ends were trimmed by 2 bases and 10 bases, with 6 bases remaining between them. The CDR3 region has the DNA TGTGCCAGCAGTTTAAGCACCGAGCAGTTCTTC. It yields the protein CASSLSTEQFF.

By share of the sample, this clonotype is medium-sized. The chain links TRBV7-2 to TRBJ1-5, with a weak D call TRBD1 (5 bases). Trimming cost V 2 bases and J 1 base, with 12 bases left between them. CDR1 is SGHTA, CDR2 FQGNSA, per germline. This CDR3 comprises 16 residues. CDR3 DNA sequence: TGTGCCAGCAGCTTACAAAGCTGGGGGAGCAATCAGCCCCAGCATTTT. This encodes CASSLQSWGSNQPQHF.

The chain uses TRBV6-2 or TRBV6-3 and TRBJ2-4; TRBD1 matches 11 bases. The DNA end favors TRBJ2-7, so the J call may be wrong. CDR3 size: 17 residues. Germline V lookup: CDR1 MNHEY, CDR2 SVGEGT. CDR3 in amino acids: CASRGTGGAPMTYEQYF. Here the CDR3 DNA reads TGTGCCAGCAGAGGGACAGGGGGAGCTCCGATGACCTACGAGCAGTACTTC.

Judged by abundance, this clonotype is medium-sized. V is TRBV6-1 and J is TRBJ2-1; no clear D. CDR3 length: 13 amino acids. Trimming shortened V by 6 bases and J by 13 bases, and 19 bases separated the two germline ends. The germline V gene encodes CDR1 MNHNS and CDR2 SASEGT. As DNA, the CDR3 is TGTGCCAGCAGCTGGGGTATCCGAGAGACCCAGTTCTTC. Translated: CASSWGIRETQFF.

The rearrangement uses TRBV11-2 and TRBJ2-1, with 9 bases that match TRBD1. The better agreement between TRBJ2-5 and the DNA end casts doubt on the J call. The CDR3 covers 15 residues. CDR1 is SGHAT and CDR2 is FQNNGV in the germline V gene. The CDR3 is CASSLGDRDKETQYF. Written as DNA, the CDR3 is TGTGCCAGCAGCTTAGGGGACAGGGATAAAGAGACCCAGTACTTC.

This chain uses TRBV10-3 with TRBJ1-1, with TRBD1 matching 7 bases. This CDR3 region has 14 residues. The germline CDR1 and CDR2 sequences are ENHRY and SYGVKD. The trim removed 6 bases at V and 1 base at J, leaving 5 bases unmatched. The CDR3 here is CAISRQGSNTEAFF. The DNA of the CDR3 is TGTGCCATCAGCAGACAGGGATCGAACACTGAAGCTTTCTTT.

The chain links TRBV11-3 to TRBJ2-1; 12 bases match TRBD1. CDR3 length: 15 amino acids. Germline V gene data show CDR1 as SGHNT and CDR2 as YENEEA. V dropped 5 bases and J dropped 8; count of bases not matched to a gene: 7. CDR3 protein: CASSPPGQGADEQFF. As DNA, the CDR3 is TGTGCCAGCAGCCCTCCGGGACAGGGGGCCGATGAGCAGTTCTTC. The complete variable domain, with remaining parts taken from reference TRBV11-3 and TRBJ2-1, reads EAGVVQSPRYKIIEKKQPVAFWCNPISGHNTLYWYLQNLGQGPELLIRYENEEAVDDSQLPKDRFSAERLKGVDSTLKIQPAELGDSAVYLCASSPPGQGADEQFFGPGTRLTVL.

A few counts support this clonotype. This rearrangement joins TRBV6-1 to TRBJ2-3; D is uncertain. The germline V gene encodes CDR1 MNHNS and CDR2 SASEGT. The CDR3 is 13 amino acids. Trimming left V 8 bases short and J 5 bases short, with 14 bases between. CDR3 in DNA: TGTGCCAGCTTTTCACGGCGCGGAGATACGCAGTATTTT. Translation: CASFSRRGDTQYF.